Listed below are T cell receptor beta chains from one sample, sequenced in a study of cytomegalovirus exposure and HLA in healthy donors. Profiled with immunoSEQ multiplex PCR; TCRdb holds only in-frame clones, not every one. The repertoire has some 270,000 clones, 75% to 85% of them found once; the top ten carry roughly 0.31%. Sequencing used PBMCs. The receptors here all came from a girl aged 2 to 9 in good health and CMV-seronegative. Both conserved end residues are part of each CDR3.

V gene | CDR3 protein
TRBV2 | CASSLRWAGAYEQYF
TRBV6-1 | CASSEPILAGGVVGEQFF
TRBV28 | CASSEGAREQYF
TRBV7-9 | CASSPLIFGGTEAFF
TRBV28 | CASSGGAGNAYGYTF
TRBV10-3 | CAISLGDLRQGREQYF
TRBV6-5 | CASSYSRQGRGSPLHF
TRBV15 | CATRQGAREPQHF
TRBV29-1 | CSVGSESKNIQYF
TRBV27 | CASSYVAGPQETQYF
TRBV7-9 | CASSRAGSSYNEQFF
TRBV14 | CASSQGTGGSSPLHF